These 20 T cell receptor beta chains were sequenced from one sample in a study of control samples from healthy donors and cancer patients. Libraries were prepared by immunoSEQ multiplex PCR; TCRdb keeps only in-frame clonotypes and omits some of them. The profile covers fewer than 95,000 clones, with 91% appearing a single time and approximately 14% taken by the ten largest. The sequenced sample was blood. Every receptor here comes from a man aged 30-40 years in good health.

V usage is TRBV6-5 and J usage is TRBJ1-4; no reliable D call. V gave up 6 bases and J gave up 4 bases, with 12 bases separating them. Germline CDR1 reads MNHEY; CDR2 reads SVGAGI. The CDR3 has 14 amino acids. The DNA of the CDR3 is TGTGCCAGCAGCTCGCCGGGCGATAATGAAAAACTGTTTTTT. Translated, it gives CASSSPGDNEKLFF.

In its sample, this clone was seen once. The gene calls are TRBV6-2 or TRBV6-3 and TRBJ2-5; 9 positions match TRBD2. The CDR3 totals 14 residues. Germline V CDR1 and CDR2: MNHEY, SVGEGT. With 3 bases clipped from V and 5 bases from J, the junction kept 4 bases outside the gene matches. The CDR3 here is CASSYGLATETQYF. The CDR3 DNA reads TGTGCCAGCAGTTATGGACTAGCGACGGAGACCCAGTACTTC.

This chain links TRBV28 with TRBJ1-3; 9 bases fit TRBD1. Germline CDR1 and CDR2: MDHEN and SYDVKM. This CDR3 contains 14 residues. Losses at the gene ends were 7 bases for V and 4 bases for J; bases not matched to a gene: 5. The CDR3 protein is CASTTGGNGNTIYF. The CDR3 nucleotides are TGTGCCAGCACCACAGGGGGCAACGGAAACACCATATATTTT.

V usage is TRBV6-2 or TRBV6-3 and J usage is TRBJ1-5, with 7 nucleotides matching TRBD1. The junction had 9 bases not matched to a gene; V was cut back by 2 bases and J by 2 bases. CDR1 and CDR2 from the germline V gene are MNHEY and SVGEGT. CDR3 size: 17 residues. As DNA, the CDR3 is TGTGCCAGCAGTTACAGACAGGGTTATTTCCGCAATCAGCCCCAGCATTTT. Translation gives CASSYRQGYFRNQPQHF.

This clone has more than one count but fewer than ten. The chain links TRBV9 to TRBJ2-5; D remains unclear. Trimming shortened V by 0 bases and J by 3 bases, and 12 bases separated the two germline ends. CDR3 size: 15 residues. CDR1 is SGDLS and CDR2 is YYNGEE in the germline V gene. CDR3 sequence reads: CASSVGSPREETQYF. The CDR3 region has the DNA TGTGCCAGCAGCGTAGGCAGTCCTCGGGAAGAGACCCAGTACTTC.

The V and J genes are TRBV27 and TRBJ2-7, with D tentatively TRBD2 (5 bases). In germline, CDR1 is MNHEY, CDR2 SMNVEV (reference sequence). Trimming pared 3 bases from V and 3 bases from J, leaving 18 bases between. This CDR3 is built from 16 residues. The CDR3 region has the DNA TGTGCCAGCAGTTTGGTCCCCCCACTAGTGCACTACGAGCAGTACTTC. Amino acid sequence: CASSLVPPLVHYEQYF.

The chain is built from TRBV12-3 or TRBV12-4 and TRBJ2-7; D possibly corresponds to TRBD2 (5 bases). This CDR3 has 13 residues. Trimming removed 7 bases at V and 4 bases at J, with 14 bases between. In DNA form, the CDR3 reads TGTGCCAGCATGCCCAGCGGCCCTTACGAGCAGTACTTC. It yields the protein CASMPSGPYEQYF.

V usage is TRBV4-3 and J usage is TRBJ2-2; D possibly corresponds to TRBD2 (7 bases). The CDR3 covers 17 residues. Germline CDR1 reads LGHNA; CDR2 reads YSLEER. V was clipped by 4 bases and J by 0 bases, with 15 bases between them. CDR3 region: CASSPTHGGPNTGELFF. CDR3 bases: TGCGCCAGCAGCCCAACACACGGGGGGCCGAACACCGGGGAGCTGTTTTTT.

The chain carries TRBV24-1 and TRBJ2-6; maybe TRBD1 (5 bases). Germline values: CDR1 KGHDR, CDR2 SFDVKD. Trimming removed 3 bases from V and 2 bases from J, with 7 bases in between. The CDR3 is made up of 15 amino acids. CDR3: CATSDHRTGANVLTF. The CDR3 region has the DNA TGTGCCACCAGTGATCACAGGACTGGGGCCAACGTCCTGACTTTC.

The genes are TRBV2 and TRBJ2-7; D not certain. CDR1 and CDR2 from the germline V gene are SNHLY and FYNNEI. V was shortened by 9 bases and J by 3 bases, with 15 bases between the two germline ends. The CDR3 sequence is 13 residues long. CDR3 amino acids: CASCPRWSYEQYF. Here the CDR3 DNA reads TGTGCCAGTTGTCCGAGATGGAGCTACGAGCAGTACTTC.

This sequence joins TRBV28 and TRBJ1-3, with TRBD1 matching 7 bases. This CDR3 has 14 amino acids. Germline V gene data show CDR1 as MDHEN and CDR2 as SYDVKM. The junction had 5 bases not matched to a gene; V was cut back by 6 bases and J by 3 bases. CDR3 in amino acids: CASRPQGSGNTIYF. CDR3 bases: TGTGCCAGCAGACCACAGGGGAGTGGAAACACCATATATTTT. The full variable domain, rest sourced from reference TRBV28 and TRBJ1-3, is DVKVTQSSRYLVKRTGEKVFLECVQDMDHENMFWYRQDPGLGLRLIYFSYDVKMKEKGDIPEGYSVSREKKERFSLILESASTNQTSMYLCASRPQGSGNTIYFGEGSWLTVV.

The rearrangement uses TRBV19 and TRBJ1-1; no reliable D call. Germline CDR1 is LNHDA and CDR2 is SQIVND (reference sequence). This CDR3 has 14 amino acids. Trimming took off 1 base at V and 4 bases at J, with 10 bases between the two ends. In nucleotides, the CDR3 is TGTGCCAGTAGTATAGGGGGTCCGGGCACTGAAGCTTTCTTT. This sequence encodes CASSIGGPGTEAFF.

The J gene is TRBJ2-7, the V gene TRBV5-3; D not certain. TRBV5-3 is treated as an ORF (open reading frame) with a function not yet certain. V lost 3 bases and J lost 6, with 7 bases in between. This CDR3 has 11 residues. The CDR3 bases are TGTGCCAGAAGCTGGCCGACCGAGCAGTACTTC. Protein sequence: CARSWPTEQYF.

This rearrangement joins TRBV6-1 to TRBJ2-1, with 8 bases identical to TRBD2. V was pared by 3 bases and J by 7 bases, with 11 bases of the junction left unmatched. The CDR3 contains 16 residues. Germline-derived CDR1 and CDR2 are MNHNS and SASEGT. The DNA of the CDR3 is TGTGCCAGCAGTGAGGTTGGACTAGCCCTACGGAATGAGCAGTTCTTC. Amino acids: CASSEVGLALRNEQFF.

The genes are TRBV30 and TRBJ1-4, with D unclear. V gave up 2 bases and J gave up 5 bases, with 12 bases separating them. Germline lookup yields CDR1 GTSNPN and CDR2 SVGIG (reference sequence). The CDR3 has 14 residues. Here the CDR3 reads CAWSSLGGNEKLFF. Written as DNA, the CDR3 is TGTGCCTGGAGTAGCCTGGGCGGCAATGAAAAACTGTTTTTT.

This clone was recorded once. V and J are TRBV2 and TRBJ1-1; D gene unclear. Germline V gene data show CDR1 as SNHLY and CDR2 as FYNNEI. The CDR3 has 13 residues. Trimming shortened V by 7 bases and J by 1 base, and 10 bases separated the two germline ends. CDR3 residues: CASTLEGNTEAFF. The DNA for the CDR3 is TGTGCCAGCACTCTCGAAGGGAACACTGAAGCTTTCTTT.

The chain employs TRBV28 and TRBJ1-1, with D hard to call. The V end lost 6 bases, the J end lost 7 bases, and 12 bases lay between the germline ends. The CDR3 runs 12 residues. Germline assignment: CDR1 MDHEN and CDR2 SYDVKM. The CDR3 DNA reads TGTGCCAGCAGAGGGCGATTTTATGAAGCTTTCTTT. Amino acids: CASRGRFYEAFF.

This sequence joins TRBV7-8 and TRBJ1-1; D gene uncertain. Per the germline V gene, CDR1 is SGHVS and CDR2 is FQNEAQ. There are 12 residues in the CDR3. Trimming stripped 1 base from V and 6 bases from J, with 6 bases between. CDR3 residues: CASSLGTPEAFF. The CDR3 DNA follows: TGTGCCAGCAGCTTAGGGACCCCTGAAGCTTTCTTT.

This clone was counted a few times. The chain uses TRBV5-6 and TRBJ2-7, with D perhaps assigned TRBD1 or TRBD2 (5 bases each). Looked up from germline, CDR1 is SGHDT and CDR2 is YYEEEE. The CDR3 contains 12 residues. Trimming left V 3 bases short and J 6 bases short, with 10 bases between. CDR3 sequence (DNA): TGTGCCAGCAGCTCCGTGGGGGTCGAGCAGTACTTC. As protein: CASSSVGVEQYF. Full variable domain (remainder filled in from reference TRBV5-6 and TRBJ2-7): DAGVTQSPTHLIKTRGQQVTLRCSPKSGHDTVSWYQQALGQGPQFIFQYYEEEERQRGNFPDRFSGHQFPNYSSELNVNALLLGDSALYLCASSSVGVEQYFGPGTRLTVT.

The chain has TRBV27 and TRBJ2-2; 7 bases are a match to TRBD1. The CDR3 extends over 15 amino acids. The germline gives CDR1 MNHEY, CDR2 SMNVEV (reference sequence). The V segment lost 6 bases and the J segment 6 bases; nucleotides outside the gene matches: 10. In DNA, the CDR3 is TGTGCCAGCAGCGAGCAGGGGGTGAAGGCCGGGGAGCTGTTTTTT. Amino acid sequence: CASSEQGVKAGELFF.